These 25 T cell receptor beta chains originate from one sample sequenced in a study of cytomegalovirus exposure and HLA in healthy donors. PCR primers comprised 60 Vbeta and 13 Jbeta primers. The data were produced by immunoSEQ multiplex PCR, yet TCRdb's version contains in-frame clones alone and is incomplete. The sample lists around 170,000 clones; over 80% were seen once. Material for sequencing was PBMCs. These receptors originate from a woman aged 18-29 years in good health and CMV-seronegative.

This clone was seen only a few times. V and J are TRBV25-1 and TRBJ2-1; 7 nucleotides agree with TRBD1. The CDR3 is 13 residues long. The V gene's germline CDR1 is MGHDK and CDR2 SYGVNS. V was clipped by 4 bases and J by 6 bases; unmatched bases: 3. This chain's CDR3 is CASSGDRPNEQFF. The CDR3 DNA is TGTGCCAGCAGTGGGGACAGACCCAATGAGCAGTTCTTC.

The chain is built from TRBV6-5 and TRBJ1-1; 7 nucleotides agree with TRBD1. The CDR3 totals 14 residues. CDR1 MNHEY and CDR2 SVGAGI come from the germline V gene. With 6 bases clipped from V and 5 bases from J, the junction kept 9 bases outside the gene matches. CDR3 coding DNA: TGTGCCAGCAGCGCGAGGGGGCGCAGGACTGAAGCTTTCTTT. This sequence encodes CASSARGRRTEAFF.

The chain has TRBV21-1 and TRBJ1-4; the D call in the table, TRBD1, was not verified against the DNA. TRBV21-1 is described as a pseudogene. This CDR3 comprises 16 residues. This CDR3 is CASSKSVRGRSEKLFF. CDR3 nucleotides: TGTGCCAGCAGCAAGAGTGTTAGGGGGCGCAGTGAAAAACTGTTTTTT.

V is TRBV16 and J is TRBJ2-1; no clear D gene. The CDR3 extends over 14 amino acids. V lost 2 bases and J lost 7, with 12 bases in between. CDR1 and CDR2 from the germline V gene are KGHSY and FQNENV. CDR3 nucleotides: TGTGCCAGCAGCCAAACTCCTACGTGGAATGAGCAGTTCTTC. The encoded protein is CASSQTPTWNEQFF.

CDR3 residues: CASSLSQGNAAFF. CDR3 nucleotide sequence: TGTGCCAGCAGTTTAAGCCAGGGGAATGCAGCTTTCTTT. The V gene is TRBV27, the J gene TRBJ1-1; TRBD1 might be the D (6 bases). Germline V gives CDR1 MNHEY, CDR2 SMNVEV (reference sequence). Trimming took 2 bases from V and 10 from J, leaving 14 bases between them. The CDR3 is made up of 13 amino acids.

In the case of this clone: Mismatch with germline at one junction end may stem from a read error. Other nucleotide sequences from this sample produce the same CDR3. V is TRBV11-2 and J is TRBJ1-4; D is perhaps TRBD1 (5 bases). The CDR3 is 14 residues long. From germline, CDR1 is SGHAT and CDR2 FQNNGV. The CDR3 DNA is TGTGCCAGTAGCTTAGACAGAGCTAGTGAAAAACTGTTTTTT. It codes for CASSLDRASEKLFF.

CDR3 residues: CASSFERGTGEQYF. CDR3 nucleotides: TGTGCCAGCAGCTTCGAGCGGGGTACGGGCGAGCAGTACTTC. The chain links TRBV5-4 to TRBJ2-7; the match to TRBD2 covers 7 bases. Germline V gene data show CDR1 as SGHNT and CDR2 as YYREEE (reference sequence). There are 14 residues in the CDR3. Germline trimming cut 2 bases from V and 6 bases from J; bases unmatched to any gene: 8.

J is TRBJ1-1 and V is TRBV27; 8 nucleotides line up with TRBD1. CDR1 and CDR2 from the germline V gene are MNHEY and SMNVEV (reference sequence). V shed 6 bases, J shed 11 bases, and the junction held 5 bases outside the gene matches. The CDR3 has 11 amino acids. The CDR3 DNA is TGTGCCAGCAGGGACAGGGCTGTTGCTTTCTTT. Translation gives CASRDRAVAFF.

V and J are TRBV7-9 and TRBJ2-7; 7 bases align to TRBD1. Germline lookup yields CDR1 SEHNR and CDR2 FQNEAQ (reference sequence). The CDR3 runs 14 residues. CDR3 coding DNA: TGTTCCTCGATCCGGACAGGAGAAGCCTACGAGCAGTACTTC. Residues: CSSIRTGEAYEQYF.

This clone was recorded only once. The chain couples TRBV27 to TRBJ1-2, with TRBD1 matching over 8 bases. The V gene's germline CDR1 is MNHEY and CDR2 SMNVEV (reference sequence). This CDR3 comprises 13 residues. The junction had 0 bases not matched to a gene; V was cut back by 6 bases and J by 0 bases. The CDR3 bases are TGTGCCAGCAGACAGGGGGCTAACTATGGCTACACCTTC. Translated, it gives CASRQGANYGYTF.

This clone was seen only once. The genes are TRBV29-1 and TRBJ1-1; weak D call: TRBD1 (5 bases). Between the trimmed V and J ends, which lost 3 bases and 11 bases, there was a span of 13 bases. Looked up from germline, CDR1 is SQVTM and CDR2 is ANQGSEA. The CDR3 is made up of 11 amino acids. DNA of the CDR3: TGCAGCGTTGATTCCCCCGGGGGGGCTTTCTTT. This sequence encodes CSVDSPGGAFF. Filled out from reference TRBV29-1 and TRBJ1-1, the complete variable domain reads SAVISQKPSRDICQRGTSLTIQCQVDSQVTMMFWYRQQPGQSLTLIATANQGSEATYESGFVIDKFPISRPNLTFSTLTVSNMSPEDSSIYLCSVDSPGGAFFGQGTRLTVV.

This sequence joins TRBV25-1 and TRBJ2-5; no clear D. There are 11 residues in the CDR3. Looked up from germline, CDR1 is MGHDK and CDR2 is SYGVNS. V lost 6 bases and J lost 4, with 6 bases in between. The CDR3 coding sequence is TGTGCCAGCAGGACTCGAGAGACCCAGTACTTC. Translating gives CASRTRETQYF.

The chain couples TRBV7-9 to TRBJ1-1, with D maybe TRBD1 (5 bases). The V gene lost 2 bases and the J gene lost 5 bases, with 21 bases spanning the gap. The germline V gene has CDR1 SEHNR and CDR2 FQNEAQ (reference sequence). The CDR3 is 17 residues long. DNA for the CDR3: TGTGCCAGCAGCTTAAATGGGGCAGGACGTGGAGGGACTGAAGCTTTCTTT. It translates to CASSLNGAGRGGTEAFF.

The rearrangement joins TRBV5-5 to TRBJ1-1; 7 bases are shared with TRBD1. V shed 0 bases, J shed 5 bases, and the junction held 7 bases outside the gene matches. CDR1 SGHKS and CDR2 YYEKEE come from the germline V gene (reference sequence). The CDR3 has 15 residues. DNA of the CDR3: TGTGCCAGCAGCTTGGTTGTGACAGGGACAACTGAAGCTTTCTTT. Translating it yields CASSLVVTGTTEAFF.

V gene TRBV10-3 combines with J gene TRBJ1-6; the D is unclear. Germline V gene lookup returns CDR1 ENHRY and CDR2 SYGVKD. Trimming pared 4 bases from V and 6 bases from J, leaving 4 bases between. CDR3 length equals 12 residues. The chain's CDR3 is CAISASNSPLHF. The CDR3 coding sequence is TGTGCCATCAGTGCCAGTAATTCACCCCTCCACTTT.

The gene calls are TRBV6-6 and TRBJ1-2; TRBD1 agrees at 9 bases. The V segment lost 6 bases and the J segment 5 bases; nucleotides outside the gene matches: 7. CDR1 is MNHNY, CDR2 SVGAGI, per germline (reference sequence). The CDR3 is 14 residues long. In DNA form, the CDR3 reads TGTGCCAGCAGCCAGGGACAGGGTCGGTATGGCTACACCTTC. This sequence encodes CASSQGQGRYGYTF.

In its sample, this clone was seen once. The rearrangement joins TRBV18 to TRBJ1-1, with a possible D match to TRBD1 (5 bases). The CDR3 has 15 residues. Germline assignment: CDR1 KGHSH and CDR2 LQKENI. The ends were cut back, 2 bases at V and 2 bases at J, with 12 bases in the middle. Here the CDR3 DNA reads TGTGCCAGCTCACCAACTATAAGGGGCAACACTGAAGCTTTCTTT. Translating gives CASSPTIRGNTEAFF.

The chain employs TRBV7-2 and TRBJ1-5; D not resolved. CDR1 is SGHTA, CDR2 FQGNSA, per germline. CDR3 length: 15 amino acids. The germline V and J ends were trimmed by 3 bases and 3 bases, with 12 bases remaining between them. The CDR3 region has the DNA TGTGCCAGCAGCTTCGCGGGCCTAGACAATCAGCCCCAGCATTTT. This sequence encodes CASSFAGLDNQPQHF. Complete variable domain (other parts from reference TRBV7-2 and TRBJ1-5): GAGVSQSPSNKVTEKGKDVELRCDPISGHTALYWYRQSLGQGLEFLIYFQGNSAPDKSGLPSDRFSAERTGGSVSTLTIQRTQQEDSAVYLCASSFAGLDNQPQHFGDGTRLSIL.

This rearrangement joins TRBV5-1 to TRBJ2-1; D uncertain. This CDR3 spans 14 amino acids. V was pared by 4 bases and J by 3 bases, with 11 bases between. Looked up from germline, CDR1 is SGHRS and CDR2 is YFSETQ. The CDR3 region has the DNA TGCGCCAGCAGCCTACCGACGGGCTACAATGAGCAGTTCTTC. Residues: CASSLPTGYNEQFF.

This chain uses TRBV5-1 with TRBJ2-2; tentative D call: TRBD2 (6 bases). Deletions cut 0 bases from V and 3 bases from J, with 12 bases between. Germline CDR1 is SGHRS and CDR2 is YFSETQ. The CDR3 covers 16 residues. CDR3 in DNA: TGCGCCAGCAGCTTGGGACTAGTGGGGGACACCGGGGAGCTGTTTTTT. Its translation is CASSLGLVGDTGELFF.

This chain joins TRBV10-3 and TRBJ2-3; TRBD1 aligns across 9 bases. The germline V gene encodes CDR1 ENHRY and CDR2 SYGVKD. CDR3 length: 16 amino acids. J lost 0 bases, V lost 7 bases, and 8 bases had no gene match. The CDR3 sequence is CAINPGTGSSTDTQYF. The CDR3 DNA sequence: TGTGCCATCAACCCCGGGACAGGGTCTAGCACAGATACGCAGTATTTT.

This CDR3 reads CASKSTSGGRSNEQFF. In DNA, the CDR3 is TGTGCCAGCAAGTCGACTAGCGGGGGACGTTCGAATGAGCAGTTCTTC. The rearrangement joins TRBV6-6 to TRBJ2-1; 12 bases fit TRBD2. V dropped 7 bases and J dropped 7; count of bases not matched to a gene: 11. This CDR3 has 16 amino acids. CDR1 and CDR2 from the germline V gene are MNHNY and SVGAGI (reference sequence).

This chain links TRBV2 with TRBJ2-5, with D perhaps matching TRBD2 (6 bases). Germline loops: CDR1 SNHLY, CDR2 FYNNEI. The CDR3 spans 14 residues. Trimming pared 7 bases from V and 4 bases from J, leaving 16 bases between. The CDR3 DNA reads TGTGCCAGCAATATGGGGGGTTCATCAGAGACCCAGTACTTC. Encoded protein: CASNMGGSSETQYF. The full variable domain, with the rest looked up from reference TRBV2 and TRBJ2-5, is EPEVTQTPSHQVTQMGQEVILRCVPISNHLYFYWYRQILGQKVEFLVSFYNNEISEKSEIFDDQFSVERPDGSNFTLKIRSTKLEDSAMYFCASNMGGSSETQYFGPGTRLLVL.

The chain is built from TRBV29-1 and TRBJ2-1; tentatively, D is TRBD1 (6 bases). The CDR3 loop spans 16 amino acids. Per germline, CDR1 SQVTM and CDR2 ANQGSEA. The V end lost 6 bases, the J end lost 4 bases, and 22 bases lay between the germline ends. This chain's CDR3 is CSVSSVVAGAYNEQFF. The CDR3 coding sequence is TGCAGCGTCTCCTCAGTGGTAGCAGGGGCTTACAATGAGCAGTTCTTC.

The genes are TRBV27 and TRBJ2-7; 7 bases fit TRBD1. The V gene's germline CDR1 is MNHEY and CDR2 SMNVEV (reference sequence). V shed 7 bases, J shed 1 base, and the junction held 4 bases outside the gene matches. This CDR3 is 13 amino acids long. DNA of the CDR3: TGTGCCAGCAATTCCAGGGGGTCCTACGAGCAGTACTTC. Translating it yields CASNSRGSYEQYF.